Each of the 21 T cell receptor beta chains below was sequenced from the same sample in a study of blood T cell repertoires in COVID-19. Some clones are missing from TCRdb's copy, which holds only in-frame ones; the method was immunoSEQ multiplex PCR. The sample comprises 300,000 to 450,000 clones, approximately 81% of which are singletons, and under 4% rests with the top ten. Sequencing used peripheral blood. The origin of the receptors is a woman aged 18-29 years with acute or convalescent COVID-19.

The chain employs TRBV21-1 and TRBJ1-6; TRBD1 is the table's D call, not checked against the DNA. TRBV21-1 is a documented pseudogene. The CDR3 covers 17 residues. As DNA, the CDR3 is TGTGCCAGCAGCCCGACAATTCAAGGGACAGGGCATTCACCCCTCCACTTT. Translation gives CASSPTIQGTGHSPLHF.

In this sample, this clone turned up a few times. The chain couples TRBV18 to TRBJ2-2, with TRBD2 identical over 7 bases. The V and J ends lost 6 bases and 0 bases, in that order; junction bases with no gene match: 4. The CDR3 is 15 residues long. Looked up from germline, CDR1 is KGHSH and CDR2 is LQKENI. The CDR3, as DNA: TGTGCCAGCTCCCCGCGGGAGTCGAACACCGGGGAGCTGTTTTTT. The encoded protein is CASSPRESNTGELFF.

The chain employs TRBV10-1 and TRBJ1-5, with TRBD1 matching over 8 bases. The length of the CDR3 is 18 residues. Germline V gene lookup returns CDR1 WNHNN and CDR2 SYGVQD (reference sequence). V lost 7 bases and J lost 2; bases outside the gene matches: 16. Here the CDR3 DNA reads TGCGCCAGCAATGGATTCGTCGTCGGACAGGGAGGCAATCAGCCCCAGCATTTT. The encoded protein is CASNGFVVGQGGNQPQHF.

The rearrangement joins TRBV4-1 to TRBJ1-1, with 7 bases identical to TRBD1. The CDR3 covers 16 residues. Looked up from germline, CDR1 is MGHRA and CDR2 is YSYEKL. With 5 bases clipped from V and 0 bases from J, the junction kept 9 bases outside the gene matches. In DNA, the CDR3 is TGCGCCAGCAGCGGGCGAGGGACAGTCATGAACACTGAAGCTTTCTTT. Protein sequence: CASSGRGTVMNTEAFF.

The J gene is TRBJ1-2, the V gene TRBV24-1; 9 nucleotides match TRBD1. Looked up from germline, CDR1 is KGHDR and CDR2 is SFDVKD. Trimming removed 6 bases from V and 6 bases from J; junction bases left unmatched: 7. There are 14 residues in the CDR3. CDR3 DNA sequence: TGTGCCACCAGTTCAGACCGGGACAGGGATGGCTACACCTTC. This gives the protein CATSSDRDRDGYTF.

The rearrangement joins TRBV10-2 to TRBJ1-6; the D gene is possibly TRBD1 (6 bases). V shed 6 bases and J shed 0 bases, with 12 bases lying between them. This CDR3 region has 16 residues. Germline V gene lookup returns CDR1 WSHSY and CDR2 SAAADI. CDR3: CASRRQESSYNSPLHF. DNA for the CDR3: TGCGCCAGCAGGAGACAGGAGAGCTCCTATAATTCACCCCTCCACTTT.

V and J are TRBV2 and TRBJ2-6; the D is unclear. V lost 6 bases and J lost 0, with 6 bases in between. This CDR3 comprises 14 residues. Germline V gene lookup returns CDR1 SNHLY and CDR2 FYNNEI. CDR3 nucleotides: TGTGCCAGCAGGTTCAGCTCTGGGGCCAACGTCCTGACTTTC. Residues: CASRFSSGANVLTF.

The gene calls are TRBV7-9 and TRBJ1-1; D call uncertain. V shed 5 bases and J shed 10 bases, with 17 bases lying between them. The CDR3 sequence is 13 residues long. Germline V gives CDR1 SEHNR, CDR2 FQNEAQ (reference sequence). CDR3 sequence (DNA): TGTGCCAGCAGCCCAAGTACCGCAGAGCGAGCTTTCTTT. Amino acids: CASSPSTAERAFF.

This clone showed up many times. The chain recombines TRBV19 with TRBJ2-7, with D unresolved. Germline loops: CDR1 LNHDA, CDR2 SQIVND (reference sequence). The length of the CDR3 is 13 residues. Trimming took off 6 bases at V and 3 bases at J, with 12 bases between the two ends. The CDR3 DNA follows: TGTGCCAGTAGCAGAACGACATACTACGAGCAGTACTTC. Translating gives CASSRTTYYEQYF.

The chain carries TRBV7-3 and TRBJ1-1; TRBD1 might be the D (6 bases). CDR1 and CDR2 from the germline V gene are SGHTA and FQGTGA. The V end was cut by 0 bases, the J end by 6 bases, with 14 bases between. The CDR3 length is 15 residues. The CDR3 spells CASSLTAGAKAEAFF. DNA for the CDR3: TGTGCCAGCAGCTTAACGGCGGGGGCCAAGGCTGAAGCTTTCTTT.

V gene TRBV29-1 combines with J gene TRBJ1-1; D remains ambiguous. This CDR3 spans 11 amino acids. Trimming took off 5 bases at V and 5 bases at J, with 9 bases between the two ends. Germline lookup yields CDR1 SQVTM and CDR2 ANQGSEA. The CDR3, as DNA: TGCAGCGTTTGGGCAGAAACTGAAGCTTTCTTT. Translating it yields CSVWAETEAFF. Full variable domain (outside the CDR3, taken from reference TRBV29-1 and TRBJ1-1): SAVISQKPSRDICQRGTSLTIQCQVDSQVTMMFWYRQQPGQSLTLIATANQGSEATYESGFVIDKFPISRPNLTFSTLTVSNMSPEDSSIYLCSVWAETEAFFGQGTRLTVV.

The J gene is TRBJ2-7, the V gene TRBV2; 8 bases map to TRBD2. CDR3 size: 16 residues. Germline CDR1 reads SNHLY; CDR2 reads FYNNEI. Unmatched junction bases numbered 13, after V lost 3 bases and J lost 6 bases. CDR3 region: CASSDLGGRKAGEQYF. Written as DNA, the CDR3 is TGTGCCAGCAGTGACCTTGGCGGGAGGAAGGCTGGCGAGCAGTACTTC. Full variable domain (missing parts from reference TRBV2 and TRBJ2-7): EPEVTQTPSHQVTQMGQEVILRCVPISNHLYFYWYRQILGQKVEFLVSFYNNEISEKSEIFDDQFSVERPDGSNFTLKIRSTKLEDSAMYFCASSDLGGRKAGEQYFGPGTRLTVT.

CDR3 amino acids: CASSLSGRFQETQYF. The CDR3 nucleotides are TGTGCCAGCAGCTTAAGCGGGAGGTTCCAAGAGACCCAGTACTTC. The chain is built from TRBV7-2 and TRBJ2-5; 9 bases are a match to TRBD2. The germline CDR1 and CDR2 sequences are SGHTA and FQGNSA. The CDR3 loop spans 15 amino acids. J lost 1 base, V lost 2 bases, and 2 bases had no gene match.

The chain joins TRBV19 to TRBJ1-5; D is uncertain. Trimming shortened V by 2 bases and J by 6 bases, and 14 bases separated the two germline ends. This CDR3 contains 15 residues. CDR1 is LNHDA, CDR2 SQIVND, per germline (reference sequence). The CDR3 loop reads CASSILELVFQPQHF. The CDR3 region has the DNA TGTGCCAGTAGTATACTAGAACTAGTCTTTCAGCCCCAGCATTTT.

This chain links TRBV9 with TRBJ2-1, with D maybe TRBD1 (6 bases). The germline V and J ends were trimmed by 3 bases and 0 bases, with 10 bases remaining between them. The CDR3 runs to 15 residues. From germline, CDR1 is SGDLS and CDR2 YYNGEE. The CDR3: CASSAQGPSYNEQFF. The CDR3 bases are TGTGCCAGCAGCGCACAGGGTCCCTCCTACAATGAGCAGTTCTTC.

The genes are TRBV12-3 or TRBV12-4 and TRBJ1-1, with D possibly TRBD1 on 6 matching bases. The CDR3 consists of 13 residues. Trimming took 3 bases from V and 5 from J, leaving 10 bases between them. The CDR3 region is CASSFLGTTEAFF. The CDR3 DNA follows: TGTGCCAGCAGTTTTCTAGGGACAACTGAAGCTTTCTTT.

The gene calls are TRBV5-1 and TRBJ1-6; 7 nucleotides agree with TRBD1. With 3 bases clipped from V and 9 bases from J, the junction kept 6 bases outside the gene matches. The germline CDR1 and CDR2 sequences are SGHRS and YFSETQ. This CDR3 has 14 residues. CDR3 amino acids: CASSWTGRRSPLHF. The CDR3 nucleotides read TGCGCCAGCAGCTGGACAGGCCGACGTTCACCCCTCCACTTT.

This rearrangement joins TRBV4-1 to TRBJ1-5; perhaps TRBD1 as D (6 bases). The germline V and J ends were trimmed by 1 base and 5 bases, with 12 bases remaining between them. This CDR3 region has 15 residues. The germline CDR1 and CDR2 sequences are MGHRA and YSYEKL. The CDR3 bases are TGCGCCAGCAGCCAAGGAGGACAGACCCATCAGCCCCAGCATTTT. Its protein product is CASSQGGQTHQPQHF.

V gene TRBV10-1 combines with J gene TRBJ1-1; D gene ambiguous. Trimming shortened V by 6 bases and J by 5 bases, and 16 bases separated the two germline ends. Germline V gene sequence: CDR1 WNHNN, CDR2 SYGVQD (reference sequence). CDR3 length: 14 amino acids. The CDR3 loop reads CASSTSGDVTEAFF. DNA of the CDR3: TGCGCCAGCAGCACCTCCGGGGATGTGACTGAAGCTTTCTTT.

Here the CDR3 DNA reads TGTGCCAGCAGTTACCGGGGGGAAGGCACTGAAGCTTTCTTT. Translated, it gives CASSYRGEGTEAFF. The rearrangement uses TRBV6-5 and TRBJ1-1; D may be TRBD1 (5 bases). The germline V gene has CDR1 MNHEY and CDR2 SVGAGI. This CDR3 region has 14 residues. Deletions cut 2 bases from V and 4 bases from J, with 11 bases between.

The chain combines TRBV6-1 with TRBJ1-5; the match to TRBD1 covers 9 bases. Germline trimming cut 4 bases from V and 2 bases from J; bases unmatched to any gene: 6. This CDR3 region has 16 residues. Germline values: CDR1 MNHNS, CDR2 SASEGT. CDR3 DNA sequence: TGTGCCAGCAGTGCCCCAACAGGGGGCCGCAATCAGCCCCAGCATTTT. It specifies CASSAPTGGRNQPQHF.